The 15 T cell receptor beta chains given below trace back to one sample, sequenced in a study of T-cell reconstitution after alpha-beta-depleted transplantation in children. Unique molecular identifiers tagged the TCRbeta library. TCRdb analysed the PCR reads with MiXCR anew, one entry per CDR3 protein. The table has 500,000 to 600,000 distinct CDR3 sequences, 27% seen once; the top ten hold under 45%. The source material was PBMCs, sampled before TCRalphabeta/CD19-depleted stem cell transplant. The receptors were sampled from a boy younger than two with Wiskott-Aldrich syndrome, due to receive a stem cell transplant.

This CDR3 reads CASSLDTEPGNIQYF. The CDR3 coding sequence is TGTGCCAGCAGTCTAGACACAGAGCCAGGAAACATTCAGTACTTC. V and J are TRBV2 and TRBJ2-4; D remains ambiguous. The V and J ends lost 5 bases and 6 bases respectively, with 17 bases between them. CDR1 is SNHLY, CDR2 FYNNEI, per germline. The CDR3 loop spans 15 amino acids. Based on the CDR3 plus reference TRBV2 and TRBJ2-4, the full variable domain is EPEVTQTPSHQVTQMGQEVILRCVPISNHLYFYWYRQILGQKVEFLVSFYNNEISEKSEIFDDQFSVERPDGSNFTLKIRSTKLEDSAMYFCASSLDTEPGNIQYFGAGTRLSVL.

V usage is TRBV20-1 and J usage is TRBJ2-7; tentatively, D is TRBD1 (6 bases). Trimming removed 4 bases from V and 3 bases from J, with 7 bases in between. The CDR3 is 11 amino acids. Germline CDR1 DFQATT, CDR2 SNEGSKA (reference sequence). CDR3 sequence (DNA): TGCAGTGCTAAGGGGGTCTACGAGCAGTACTTC. Its protein product is CSAKGVYEQYF.

The V and J genes are TRBV11-1 and TRBJ2-1; D is possibly TRBD2 (6 bases). The CDR3 sequence is 15 residues long. CDR1 SGHAT and CDR2 FQDESV come from the germline V gene (reference sequence). Trimming took 5 bases from V and 2 from J, leaving 13 bases between them. CDR3 DNA sequence: TGTGCCAGCAGCGCGAGGGACTCCCCCTACAATGAGCAGTTCTTC. Its translation: CASSARDSPYNEQFF.

The rearrangement joins TRBV18 to TRBJ2-1; D remains ambiguous. Germline V gives CDR1 KGHSH, CDR2 LQKENI. CDR3 length: 13 residues. With 5 bases removed from V and 8 bases from J, the gap between germline ends came to 13 bases. CDR3 in DNA: TGTGCCAGCTCAACTAATCACGGCGATGAGCAGTTCTTC. Translating it yields CASSTNHGDEQFF.

V and J are TRBV5-1 and TRBJ2-7; D remains unclear. Germline V gene sequence: CDR1 SGHRS, CDR2 YFSETQ. The CDR3 is 13 amino acids. Deletions cut 0 bases from V and 0 bases from J, with 4 bases between. CDR3 residues: CASSLDVSYEQYF. Here the CDR3 DNA reads TGCGCCAGCAGCTTGGACGTCTCCTACGAGCAGTACTTC.

This rearrangement joins TRBV20-1 to TRBJ1-5, with 8 bases aligning to TRBD1. The CDR3 loop spans 13 amino acids. Germline loops: CDR1 DFQATT, CDR2 SNEGSKA (reference sequence). Trimming took 6 bases from V and 7 from J; bases not matched to a gene: 8. The CDR3 DNA is TGCAGTGCCGCAGGACAGGGAGACCAGCCCCAGCATTTT. This sequence encodes CSAAGQGDQPQHF.

CDR3 in amino acids: CASSSGAGGPGSYNEQFF. CDR3 DNA: TGTGCCAGCAGTTCCGGAGCGGGAGGGCCAGGCTCCTACAATGAGCAGTTCTTC. The genes are TRBV12-3 or TRBV12-4 and TRBJ2-1; 10 nucleotides align to TRBD2. V lost 4 bases, J lost 0 bases, and 9 bases stayed unmatched. This CDR3 is 18 amino acids long.

This clonotype was counted between two and nine times. This chain connects TRBV28 to TRBJ1-3; TRBD1 matches at 8 bases. Germline trimming cut 10 bases from V and 0 bases from J; bases unmatched to any gene: 5. Germline CDR1 and CDR2: MDHEN and SYDVKM. This CDR3 contains 14 residues. In nucleotides, the CDR3 is TGTGCCACCGGACAGGGATTCTCTGGAAACACCATATATTTT. Amino acid sequence: CATGQGFSGNTIYF.

The CDR3 sequence: CSAPPSAGGLTDTQYF. The CDR3 DNA sequence: TGCAGTGCCCCTCCCTCGGCGGGAGGGCTCACAGATACGCAGTATTTT. The rearrangement joins TRBV20-1 to TRBJ2-3; 9 nucleotides line up with TRBD2. The CDR3 runs 16 residues. V lost 6 bases, J lost 2 bases, and 12 bases stayed unmatched. Germline CDR1 DFQATT, CDR2 SNEGSKA (reference sequence).

The chain couples TRBV6-1 to TRBJ2-3; TRBD2 matches 9 bases. After removal of 6 bases from V and 2 bases from J, the junction contained 6 bases not matched to a gene. Germline V gene data show CDR1 as MNHNS and CDR2 as SASEGT. The CDR3 totals 15 residues. The DNA for the CDR3 is TGTGCCAGCAGCGAGACTAGCGGTACCACAGATACGCAGTATTTT. Protein: CASSETSGTTDTQYF.

This clonotype was observed a few times. The chain employs TRBV28 and TRBJ2-7; 14 nucleotides line up with TRBD2. V was clipped by 8 bases and J by 6 bases; unmatched bases: 24. The germline gives CDR1 MDHEN, CDR2 SYDVKM. The CDR3 is 20 residues long. CDR3 region: CASSYAPGQGTSGSFREQYF. CDR3 nucleotides: TGTGCCAGCTCGTACGCCCCGGGACAGGGGACTAGCGGGAGTTTTCGCGAGCAGTACTTC.

This clonotype occurred a few times. V gene TRBV3-1 combines with J gene TRBJ2-3; D is unresolved. Germline values: CDR1 LGHDT, CDR2 YNNKEL (reference sequence). There are 12 residues in the CDR3. V was shortened by 3 bases and J by 4 bases, with 5 bases between the two germline ends. The CDR3 region is CASSHAADTQYF. CDR3 DNA sequence: TGTGCCAGCAGCCACGCGGCAGATACGCAGTATTTT.

The V gene is TRBV6-1, the J gene TRBJ2-5, with D perhaps being TRBD1 or TRBD2 (5 bases each). The V and J ends lost 7 bases and 5 bases respectively, with 11 bases between them. CDR1 MNHNS and CDR2 SASEGT come from the germline V gene. The CDR3 consists of 12 residues. The CDR3: CASIRGGETQYF. The DNA of the CDR3 is TGTGCCAGCATCCGGGGCGGTGAGACCCAGTACTTC.

The J gene is TRBJ2-7, the V gene TRBV6-2 or TRBV6-3, with 12 bases lining up with TRBD2. Losses at the gene ends were 8 bases for V and 3 bases for J; bases not matched to a gene: 2. Germline V CDR1 and CDR2: MNHEY, SVGEGT. The CDR3 totals 13 residues. DNA of the CDR3: TGTGCCAGCGGACTAGCGGGACTCTACGAGCAGTACTTC. Protein: CASGLAGLYEQYF.

The chain links TRBV4-2 to TRBJ2-3; tentative D call: TRBD2 (5 bases). CDR1 and CDR2 (germline): LGHNA, YNFKEQ. V was clipped by 7 bases and J by 0 bases, with 11 bases between them. The CDR3 extends over 14 amino acids. CDR3 coding DNA: TGTGCCAGCACCGCAGGAGGAAGCACAGATACGCAGTATTTT. It translates to CASTAGGSTDTQYF.